Sequencing of this T cell receptor (beta chain) was carried out in a study of cytomegalovirus exposure and HLA in healthy donors (TCRdb year 2017). As for the study more broadly: An earlier analysis of roughly 500 of the donors reported more than 250 Gb of sequence data and about 100 million unique TCR beta sequences from 150 million to 200 million T cells. The study profiled the T cell repertoires of hundreds of subjects by immunosequencing and related them to cytomegalovirus serostatus. A later genetic analysis used genome-wide SNP genotypes for about 60% of the roughly 700 donors, treating that subset as a discovery cohort. Among 300 to 500 genotyped donors of the cohort, an average of approximately 240,000 unique TCR beta nucleotide sequences was sequenced per donor, of which about 19% were non-productive. The later analysis used no new phenotypic data to find candidate immune exposures, relying instead on TCR beta sequences and their occurrence across donors. Donor age, sex, ethnicity and CMV serostatus were collected together with the repertoire data. Approximately 300 gigabases of sequencing data and approximately 93 million unique TCR sequences were included in an early release covering around 600 HLA-typed donors. To study patterns of TCR occurrence, a later analysis re-analyzed previously published TCR beta repertoires from more than 550 donors and added high-resolution HLA genotyping. The study aimed to test whether signatures of past pathogen exposure could be identified by cataloging public T cell receptors. In an earlier analysis of 587 of the donors, high-throughput TCR beta sequencing was used to judge whether each TCR beta V gene segment behaved as functional or pseudogenic. The number of donors typed differed by locus, with about 629-640 for A, B, C, DRB1 and DQB1, over 500 for DQA1, 600 to 610 for DPA1, and 450 to 480 for DPB1. Besides the first cohort of more than 650 subjects, a separate validation cohort made up of around 120 different subjects was used. High-throughput TCR immunosequencing, statistical association of individual TCRs with disease status, and machine learning were combined to predict cytomegalovirus infection status. Every repertoire in the discovery cohort had been generated on one and the same sequencing platform. Roughly five DR-DQ haplotypes were treated as single units for association and clustering because of strong linkage in the cohort. The genetic ancestry cluster associated with self-reported Caucasian donors included roughly four fifths of the 300 to 400 genotyped donors. Class I and class II HLA loci were covered by the typing at four-digit resolution.

In total, roughly 670 healthy bone marrow donors made up the cohort. Cohort members were all nominally healthy when sampled, although unrecorded immune exposures were likely present. The donor tested CMV seronegative and was one of the 352 seronegative cohort members. Every donor gave a peripheral blood sample, and the peripheral blood mononuclear cells from that sample were used for TCR beta sequencing. Genomic DNA extraction from the blood cell samples was performed with the Qiagen DNeasy Blood Extraction Kit. To prepare the library, the immunoSEQ multiplex PCR assay was applied. The multiplex PCR relied on a mix of 60 forward primers for TCR Vbeta segments and 13 reverse primers for TCR Jbeta segments. The CDR3 region of rearranged TCR beta genes was amplified from genomic DNA with a multiplex PCR assay. Amplified TCR beta libraries were sequenced as 87-base-pair reads on the Illumina HiSeq System. In the source study's methods: A later analysis tallied 75 million to 95 million unique TCR beta chains across the 666 repertoires, and about 10 million of those chains were shared by two or more donors. Raw reads were error-corrected and collapsed into unique sequences with a nearest-neighbor algorithm that merged closely related sequences to remove PCR and sequencing errors. Alignment of CDR3 sequences to IMGT reference sequences was used to assign V, D and J gene segments. For a sequence to be retained, a match of at least six nucleotides was required to both a V gene segment and a J gene segment. A rearrangement was called productive if the CDR3 had no stop codons and remained in frame with V and J, and every other rearrangement was called non-productive. CDR3 was defined by IMGT convention, running from the second conserved V-encoded cysteine to the conserved J-encoded phenylalanine. In an earlier analysis of 500 to 650 of the donors, sequences lacking an unambiguous match to a single V gene segment were excluded. In an earlier analysis of 587 of the donors, V segments were called functional above 56.7% productive rearrangements and were called segregating when the between-donor standard deviation exceeded 5%. A statistical classification framework was developed to diagnose cytomegalovirus status using the catalog of TCR beta chain sequences. In a later analysis, TCR nucleotide sequences were compared against IMGT/GENE-DB human TR gene sequences so that V and J genes could be assigned. The TCRdist pipeline was used in a later analysis to assign CDR3 sequences and most-parsimonious VDJ recombination scenarios. In a later analysis, every TCR beta chain was defined by the combination of its CDR3 amino acid sequence and its V-gene family, and reads without a unique V-gene family were dropped. To address suspected cross-contamination and a sequencing artifact, a later analysis removed roughly 580 highly shared, low-generation-probability nucleotide sequences. In a later analysis, a clonal expansion index for each public chain was calculated from normalized within-repertoire ranks of inferred template counts. In a later analysis, generation probabilities were computed with a VDJ recombination model fitted to out-of-frame rearrangements, and the resulting probabilities were checked against IGoR. In a later analysis, TCR-TCR, TCR-HLA and TCR-CMV co-occurrence was scored with hypergeometric tests, and a repertoire-size bias correction was applied to TCR pairs. To estimate false discovery rates, a later analysis permuted the HLA or CMV assignments 20 times. A later analysis grouped co-occurring TCRs with DBSCAN, adding TCRdist sequence similarity when clustering within HLA-allele-positive subsets. For co-occurrence clustering, repertoires with fewer than 30,000 or more than 120,000 public chains were excluded, along with five or six repertoires with anomalous nucleotide sharing. Imported from immuneACCESS, the table was reduced by TCRdb to in-frame sequences with V and J called. These copies leave out some clones; in studies compared against another copy, an unresolved V gene accounts for under half, and the cause of the remainder is not known. That table gives V, J and clone size, and the DNA gave D and trimming. The sample profile shows more than 95,000 clones; approximately 78% of them were found once. Around 4% of the sample goes to the ten largest clones.

As concerns this clone: Its antigen remains unidentified. Within one base of it there is no much larger clone, and no base qualities were kept.

Spanning cysteine to phenylalanine, the CDR3 consists of 15 amino acids. The retained sequence is limited to the CDR3, 45 bases, with the frame set at the first base. For this chain, trimming is 5 bases at the V end and 6 bases at the J end, and the number of junction bases without a gene match is 8. CDR1 and CDR2 are read off the germline V gene as SGHTA and FQGTGA. General study outcomes and caveats: Approximately 16 rarely observed V segments, including chromosome 9 orphons, were excluded from the earlier analysis of about 610 of the donors because counts were too low. According to a later analysis, TCR association rates differed among HLA loci, with DRB1 alleles showing the most associated TCRs and HLA-C alleles showing the fewest. Correlated functional status among segregating V segments might reflect linkage disequilibrium, but an unknown experimental factor could not be ruled out. The classifier was reported to diagnose cytomegalovirus status with high specificity and sensitivity in both the original and validation cohorts. HLA typing was unavailable for some donors at each locus, so association tests used only the typed subset. In vitro tests confirmed that a few of the cytomegalovirus-associated TCR beta chains recognize cytomegalovirus antigens. A further reported finding was that TCR beta sequences accurately predicted the HLA-A and HLA-B alleles for most subjects in the first cohort. Some IMGT-functional V segments, including TRBV6-2 and TRBV6-3, could not be distinguished by the 87-base-pair reads and were therefore excluded. A later genetic analysis reported fewer N-insertions in productive TCRs among donors in an Asian-associated ancestry cluster than the roughly 620-donor mean. Roughly uniform sequencing depth across donors was assumed in presence/absence analyses, although this assumption may not hold. An association between a missense DCLRE1C variant and V-gene and J-gene trimming of TCR beta chains was found in a later genetic analysis and replicated in an independent cohort. The authors suggested that the approach could potentially be extended to other disease states and immunological phenotypes. The study listed 164 TCR beta chains as associated with cytomegalovirus. Compared with equally common non-associated chains, HLA-associated TCR beta chains in a later analysis were more clonally expanded and had lower generation probabilities. When HLA alleles, especially DR and DQ, strongly co-occurred, attributing TCR associations to individual alleles was difficult. Most TCR sequences were observed very rarely across donors, whereas some public TCRs were present in many individuals. This cohort had only TCR beta chains sequenced, and the lack of alpha or paired-chain data limited which features could be detected. The sequencing pipeline was judged likely to have produced a cluster of highly shared sequence variants as a technical artifact. An earlier analysis of some 560 of the donors showed that most TCR beta V segments appeared in productive rearrangements either about 87% or about 30% of the time, which broadly matched IMGT annotations. For the cohort, immune exposure information was limited to CMV serostatus. At a false discovery rate of 0.05, a later analysis linked 16,951 TCR beta sequences to specific HLA alleles. In a later analysis, most CMV-associated TCR beta chains were found to appear HLA-restricted, with HLA associations seemingly driven largely by CMV exposure. A later analysis reported that several top co-occurrence clusters appeared linked to parvovirus B19, influenza, CMV and Epstein-Barr virus.

The sample was PBMCs. The sequence was collected from a man aged 35-49 years in good health and CMV-seronegative. The chain joins TRBV7-3 to TRBJ2-2; TRBD1 lines up with 8 middle nucleotides. The CDR3 has the sequence CASSPTRDRSGELFF. Read as DNA, the sequence is TGTGCCAGCAGCCCCACCCGGGACAGGTCCGGGGAGCTGTTTTTT.